One sample yielded the 7 T cell receptor beta chains listed below, sequenced in a study of shared clonotypes between healthy human individuals. The method was immunoSEQ multiplex PCR; TCRdb's version includes in-frame clones alone and lacks a portion of them. Among about 2 million clones, roughly 95% were seen once, and the ten largest hold roughly 0.13%. The specimen sequenced was naive CD4+ T cells sorted from blood. Subset: CD45RA+ positively selected. These receptors all stem from a man between 18 and 29 years old in good health.

J is TRBJ2-3 and V is TRBV5-1, with D perhaps TRBD1 (5 bases). The CDR3 has 16 amino acids. Between the trimmed V and J ends, which lost 0 bases and 4 bases, there was a span of 15 bases. From germline, CDR1 is SGHRS and CDR2 YFSETQ. The CDR3 coding sequence is TGCGCCAGCAGCTTGGTACCCCTGGGGCCAGCAGATACGCAGTATTTT. It specifies CASSLVPLGPADTQYF. The entire variable domain, with the rest obtained from reference TRBV5-1 and TRBJ2-3, is as follows: KAGVTQTPRYLIKTRGQQVTLSCSPISGHRSVSWYQQTPGQGLQFLFEYFSETQRNKGNFPGRFSGRQFSNSRSEMNVSTLELGDSALYLCASSLVPLGPADTQYFGPGTRLTVL.

This sequence joins TRBV6-1 and TRBJ1-1, with a weak D call TRBD1 (5 bases). The CDR3 is 15 amino acids. V was shortened by 7 bases and J by 3 bases, with 18 bases between the two germline ends. Germline values: CDR1 MNHNS, CDR2 SASEGT. The CDR3 region is CASNRQTGTDTEAFF. CDR3 bases: TGTGCCAGCAACAGACAAACAGGAACGGACACTGAAGCTTTCTTT.

The gene calls are TRBV6-5 and TRBJ1-6, with no clear D. The CDR3 consists of 14 residues. The V gene lost 2 bases and the J gene lost 8 bases, with 10 bases spanning the gap. CDR1 and CDR2 (germline): MNHEY, SVGAGI. CDR3 in DNA: TGTGCCAGCAGTTACAGTAAGGAGCATTCACCCCTCCACTTT. It yields the protein CASSYSKEHSPLHF.

The rearrangement uses TRBV18 and TRBJ1-5; TRBD1 matches 7 bases. Germline CDR1 reads KGHSH; CDR2 reads LQKENI. V was pared by 4 bases and J by 4 bases, with 4 bases of the junction left unmatched. The CDR3 is 14 residues long. CDR3 region: CASSLAGGNQPQHF. The CDR3 bases are TGTGCCAGCTCACTGGCAGGGGGGAATCAGCCCCAGCATTTT. The entire variable domain, with the rest obtained from reference TRBV18 and TRBJ1-5, is as follows: NAGVMQNPRHLVRRRGQEARLRCSPMKGHSHVYWYRQLPEEGLKFMVYLQKENIIDESGMPKERFSAEFPKEGPSILRIQQVVRGDSAAYFCASSLAGGNQPQHFGDGTRLSIL.

The chain has TRBV29-1 and TRBJ2-7, with 7 bases matching TRBD1. V shed 7 bases and J 1 base; nucleotides not matched to a gene: 13. Germline CDR1 reads SQVTM; CDR2 reads ANQGSEA. There are 15 residues in the CDR3. This CDR3 is CSANFETGRSYEQYF. The CDR3 DNA is TGCAGCGCGAATTTTGAGACAGGGAGATCCTACGAGCAGTACTTC.

J is TRBJ2-5 and V is TRBV25-1; 7 bases line up with TRBD1. The germline CDR1 and CDR2 sequences are MGHDK and SYGVNS. This CDR3 is 15 amino acids long. J lost 1 base, V lost 0 bases, and 2 bases had no gene match. CDR3 protein: CASSEYGDSQETQYF. CDR3 DNA: TGTGCCAGCAGTGAATATGGGGACAGCCAAGAGACCCAGTACTTC.

Written as DNA, the CDR3 is TGCGCCAGCAGCCAAGAAGGATCGGGGGTCCAGGCCCAGCATTTT. This translates into CASSQEGSGVQAQHF. V is TRBV4-1 and J is TRBJ1-5, with D possibly being TRBD1 (5 bases). The length of the CDR3 is 15 residues. Trimming took 0 bases from V and 11 from J, leaving 17 bases between them. Per germline, CDR1 MGHRA and CDR2 YSYEKL.